This is a list of T cell receptor beta chains from one sample in a study of T cell responses to AZD1222 COVID-19 vaccine. TCRdb's copy holds only in-frame clones and misses some; the assay was immunoSEQ multiplex PCR. The table has about 150,000 clones, more than 70% seen once. The specimen was peripheral blood, collected on day 0 of MenACWY control vaccination. The receptors were gathered from an adult in good health. Each CDR3 is given with its conserved first and last residue. The D gene is left open where the match is weak. Only part of the rows carry a size: once, few, many, or a class if the clone is expanded.

clone_size	j_call	d_call	v_call	cdr3_nt	cdr3_aa
-	TRBJ1-2	-	TRBV11-1	TGTGCCAGCAGCTTAGAAGGAGCGACCTATGGCTACACCTTC	CASSLEGATYGYTF
-	TRBJ2-5	TRBD1	TRBV7-7	TGTGCTAGCAGCCCCGGGACAGGGGAATTAGAGACCCAGTACTTC	CASSPGTGELETQYF
-	TRBJ2-7	TRBD2	TRBV7-2	TGTGCCAGCAGCTACCAGCGGGGCTTGAGCTCCTACGAGCAGTACTTC	CASSYQRGLSSYEQYF
-	TRBJ2-2	-	TRBV7-2	TGTGCCAGCAGCTTGTCCCGCGGGGAGCTGTTTTTT	CASSLSRGELFF
-	TRBJ2-5	-	TRBV28	TGTGCCAGCAGTCCTCGGACGGGTTCGGAAGAGACCCAGTACTTC	CASSPRTGSEETQYF
-	TRBJ2-5	-	TRBV28	TGTGCCAGCAGTACCACCGGGACCGGGGTAGCGACCCAGTACTTC	CASSTTGTGVATQYF
-	TRBJ1-1	TRBD1	TRBV4-2	TGTGCCAGCAGCCAAGATACGGACAGGGAAGCTTTCTTT	CASSQDTDREAFF
-	TRBJ1-2	-	TRBV28	TGTGCCAGCAGTTTCACCCCGGGGGCGGAGGGCTACACCTTC	CASSFTPGAEGYTF
-	TRBJ2-5	TRBD1	TRBV5-6	TGTGCCAGCAGCGGGGACAGGGGCTACCAAGAGACCCAGTACTTC	CASSGDRGYQETQYF
-	TRBJ2-7	TRBD1	TRBV7-2	TGTGCCAGCAGCTGGCTCCGGGACAGATACGAGCAGTACTTC	CASSWLRDRYEQYF
-	TRBJ2-3	-	TRBV7-3	TGTGCCAGCAGCTCCATACCGTCAGATACGCAGTATTTT	CASSSIPSDTQYF
-	TRBJ2-7	-	TRBV12-3/TRBV12-4	TGTGCCAGCAGTTTCACAGGGTCGGGCGAGCAGTACTTC	CASSFTGSGEQYF
-	TRBJ1-1	TRBD1	TRBV9	TGTGCCAGCAGCCCCCGGGACAGGGGCTCGAACACTGAAGCTTTCTTT	CASSPRDRGSNTEAFF
-	TRBJ1-2	-	TRBV24-1	TGTGCCACCAGTGACCCTTCCGTGGCAGGGGACTATGGCTACACCTTC	CATSDPSVAGDYGYTF
-	TRBJ1-6	-	TRBV5-6	TGTGCCAGCAGCTTGCGCTCTAATAATTCACCCCTCCACTTT	CASSLRSNNSPLHF
-	TRBJ1-1	TRBD1	TRBV9	TGTGCCAGCAGCCCTGGGACGGGACAGACGAACACTGAAGCTTTCTTT	CASSPGTGQTNTEAFF
once	TRBJ2-6	TRBD1	TRBV4-3	TGCGCCAGCAGCCTCGGACAGGCTGGGGCCAACGTCCTGACTTTC	CASSLGQAGANVLTF
-	TRBJ2-3	TRBD2	TRBV6-2/TRBV6-3	TGTGCCAGCAGCCCCGGCCCTAGCGGGGGGGTAGATACGCAGTATTTT	CASSPGPSGGVDTQYF
-	TRBJ1-3	TRBD1	TRBV28	TGTGCCACTGCAGGGGGGGGAAACACCATATATTTT	CATAGGGNTIYF
-	TRBJ2-5	TRBD1	TRBV6-5	TGTGCCAGCAGTTACTCAGACAGGGGCTACCAAGAGACCCAGTACTTC	CASSYSDRGYQETQYF
-	TRBJ1-1	TRBD1	TRBV7-3	TGTGCCAGCAGCTTGGGACAGGGGGAGGCTTTCTTT	CASSLGQGEAFF
-	TRBJ1-1	TRBD1	TRBV18	TGTGCCAGCTCATCCGGACAGGAAGGCACTGAAGCTTTCTTT	CASSSGQEGTEAFF
-	TRBJ1-2	-	TRBV24-1	TGTGCCACCAGTTCGGATAACTATGGCTACACCTTC	CATSSDNYGYTF
many	TRBJ2-2	TRBD1	TRBV28	TGTGCCACCGAGTCCCGGGACAGGGGGACCGGGGAGCTGTTTTTT	CATESRDRGTGELFF
-	TRBJ1-1	-	TRBV5-5	TGTGCCAGCAGCTTGACGGCCGGGAACACTGAAGCTTTCTTT	CASSLTAGNTEAFF
-	TRBJ1-5	-	TRBV7-2	TGTGCCAGCAGCTTAGTTCCGGAGGTGTCTCAGCCCCAGCATTTT	CASSLVPEVSQPQHF
-	TRBJ1-4	-	TRBV5-8	TGTGCCAGCAGCTTGGTCGGCCGGGCCGGTGCAACTAATGAAAAACTGTTTTTT	CASSLVGRAGATNEKLFF
-	TRBJ2-6	-	TRBV20-1	TGCAGTGCTAGTAGGACGAGTTCTGGGGCCAACGTCCTGACTTTC	CSASRTSSGANVLTF
-	TRBJ2-5	-	TRBV6-5	TGTGCCAGCAGCAGATCCAGGGGGGTTGTTGAGACCCAGTACTTC	CASSRSRGVVETQYF
-	TRBJ1-3	-	TRBV4-3	TGCGCCAGCAGCCAAGCTAAAAGCTCTGGAAACACCATATATTTT	CASSQAKSSGNTIYF
-	TRBJ1-2	-	TRBV29-1	TGCAGCGTTTACAGGGTAGGGGGCTACACCTTC	CSVYRVGGYTF
-	TRBJ2-5	-	TRBV19	TGTGCCAGTAGTATCGGGCTTGGGAGGGGGGGCCAAGAGACCCAGTACTTC	CASSIGLGRGGQETQYF
-	TRBJ2-3	TRBD2	TRBV9	TGTGCCAGCAGCCATAGCGGGGCCAGAGATACGCAGTATTTT	CASSHSGARDTQYF
-	TRBJ1-1	-	TRBV6-5	TGTGCCAGCAGTTACCCGTCCGGTGGGAGCACTGAAGCTTTCTTT	CASSYPSGGSTEAFF
once	TRBJ1-2	-	TRBV27	TGTGCCAGCAGTTTTCGGGGGGCTTATGGCTACACCTTC	CASSFRGAYGYTF